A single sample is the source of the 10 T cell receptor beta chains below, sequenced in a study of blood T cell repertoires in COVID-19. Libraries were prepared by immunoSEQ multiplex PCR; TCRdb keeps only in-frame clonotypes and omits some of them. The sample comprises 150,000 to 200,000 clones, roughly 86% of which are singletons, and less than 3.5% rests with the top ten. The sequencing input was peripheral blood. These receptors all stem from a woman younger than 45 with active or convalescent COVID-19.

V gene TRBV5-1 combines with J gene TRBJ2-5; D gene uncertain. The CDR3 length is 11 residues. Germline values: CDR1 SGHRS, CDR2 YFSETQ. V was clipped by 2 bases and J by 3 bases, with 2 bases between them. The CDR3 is CASSFKETQYF. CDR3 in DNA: TGCGCCAGCAGCTTTAAAGAGACCCAGTACTTC.

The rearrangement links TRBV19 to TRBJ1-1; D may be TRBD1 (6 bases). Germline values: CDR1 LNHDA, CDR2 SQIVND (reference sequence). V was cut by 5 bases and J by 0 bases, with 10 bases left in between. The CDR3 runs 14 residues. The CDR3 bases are TGTGCCAGTAGTCTCAGGGGTATGAACACTGAAGCTTTCTTT. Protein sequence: CASSLRGMNTEAFF.

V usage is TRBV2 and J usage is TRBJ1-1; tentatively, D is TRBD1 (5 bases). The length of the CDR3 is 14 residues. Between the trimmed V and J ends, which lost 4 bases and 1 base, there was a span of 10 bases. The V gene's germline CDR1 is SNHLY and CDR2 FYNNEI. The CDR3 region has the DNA TGTGCCAGCAGTGTTGTGGGGCGGAACACTGAAGCTTTCTTT. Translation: CASSVVGRNTEAFF.

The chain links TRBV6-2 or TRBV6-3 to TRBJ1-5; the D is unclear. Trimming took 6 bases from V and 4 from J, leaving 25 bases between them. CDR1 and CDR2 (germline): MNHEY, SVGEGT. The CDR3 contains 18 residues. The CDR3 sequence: CASSRWQRGPKSNQPQHF. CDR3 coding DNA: TGTGCCAGCAGCAGGTGGCAGCGGGGTCCTAAATCTAATCAGCCCCAGCATTTT.

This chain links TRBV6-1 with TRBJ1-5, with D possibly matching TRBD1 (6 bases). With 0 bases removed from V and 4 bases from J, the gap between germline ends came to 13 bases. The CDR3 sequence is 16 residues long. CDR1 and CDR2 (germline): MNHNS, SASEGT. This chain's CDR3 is CASSEAVGAGNQPQHF. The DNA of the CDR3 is TGTGCCAGCAGTGAAGCGGTGGGGGCAGGTAATCAGCCCCAGCATTTT.

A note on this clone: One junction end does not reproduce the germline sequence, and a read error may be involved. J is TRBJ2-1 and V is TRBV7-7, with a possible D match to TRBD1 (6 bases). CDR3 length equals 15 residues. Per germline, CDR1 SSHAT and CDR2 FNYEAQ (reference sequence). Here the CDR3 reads CASSPGQNSYNEQFF. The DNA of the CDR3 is TGTGCTAGCAGCCCCGGACAGAATTCCTACAATGAGCAGTTCTTC.

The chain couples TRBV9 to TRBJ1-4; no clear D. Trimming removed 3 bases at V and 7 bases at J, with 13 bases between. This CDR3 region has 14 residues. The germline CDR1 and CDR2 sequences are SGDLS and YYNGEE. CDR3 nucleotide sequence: TGTGCCAGCAGCGCTATGTTGGTTAGTGAAAAACTGTTTTTT. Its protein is CASSAMLVSEKLFF.

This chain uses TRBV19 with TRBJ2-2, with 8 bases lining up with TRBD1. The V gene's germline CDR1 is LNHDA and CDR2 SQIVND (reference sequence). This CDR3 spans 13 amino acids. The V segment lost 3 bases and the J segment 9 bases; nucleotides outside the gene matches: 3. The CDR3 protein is CASSITGGRELFF. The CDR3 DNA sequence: TGTGCCAGTAGTATCACAGGGGGTCGGGAGCTGTTTTTT.

The CDR3 loop reads CASSQDEGAYEQYF. The DNA for the CDR3 is TGTGCCAGCAGCCAAGACGAGGGGGCCTACGAGCAGTACTTC. The chain is built from TRBV4-2 and TRBJ2-7, with D perhaps matching TRBD1 (6 bases). Trimming shortened V by 0 bases and J by 2 bases, and 8 bases separated the two germline ends. Germline CDR1 is LGHNA and CDR2 is YNFKEQ. The CDR3 runs 14 residues.

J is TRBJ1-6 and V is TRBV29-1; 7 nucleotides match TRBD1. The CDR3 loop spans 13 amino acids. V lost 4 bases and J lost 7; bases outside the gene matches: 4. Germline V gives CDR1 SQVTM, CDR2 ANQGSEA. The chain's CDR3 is CSVVTGTNSPLHF. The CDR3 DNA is TGCAGCGTTGTGACAGGGACCAATTCACCCCTCCACTTT.